These 15 T cell receptor beta chains share one sample of origin, sequenced in a study of beta chain features in type 1 diabetes. The antigens for these receptors are not known. The study's findings and limits: In all four CD4+ subsets, TCRB CDR3 length was significantly, moderately reduced in type 1 diabetes.

The authors reverse transcribed all of the isolated RNA, so sequencing captured expressed TCRB transcripts. Profiling relied on immunoSEQ multiplex PCR, and the TCRdb table lists in-frame clones only, not all of them. The profile shows 640,000 or so clones, around an eighth of them singletons. The sequencing sample was made of naive CD4+ T cells from blood. The receptors were sampled from a man aged 18 to 29 with type 1 diabetes.

CDR3 nucleotides: TGTGCCATCAGTGGCGGTTCGCCGGATACGCAGTATTTT. Its translation: CAISGGSPDTQYF. The chain uses TRBV10-3 and TRBJ2-3; D unclear. Between the trimmed V and J ends, which lost 4 bases and 6 bases, there was a span of 11 bases. The CDR3 is 13 amino acids. CDR1 ENHRY and CDR2 SYGVKD come from the germline V gene.

There are a few counts of this clone. The chain uses TRBV5-4 and TRBJ2-1, with 7 bases that match TRBD2. Germline assignment: CDR1 SGHNT and CDR2 YYREEE (reference sequence). V trimming: 0 bases; J trimming: 8 bases; junction bases outside the gene matches: 8. This CDR3 has 15 amino acids. CDR3 in amino acids: CASSLVGGGVYEQFF. CDR3 bases: TGTGCCAGCAGCTTGGTGGGCGGGGGTGTCTATGAGCAGTTCTTC.

The chain recombines TRBV7-6 with TRBJ2-5; D might be TRBD1 (6 bases). The germline V and J ends were trimmed by 0 bases and 2 bases, with 13 bases remaining between them. This CDR3 is 16 amino acids long. CDR1 is SGHVS, CDR2 FNYEAQ, per germline. For the CDR3, the DNA is TGTGCCAGCAGCTTAGCACAGGGAATCCAACAAGAGACCCAGTACTTC. Amino acids: CASSLAQGIQQETQYF.

Only a few counts were recorded for this clone. J is TRBJ2-3 and V is TRBV9; maybe TRBD1 (6 bases). Germline V gives CDR1 SGDLS, CDR2 YYNGEE. Trimming left V 2 bases short and J 0 bases short, with 10 bases between. This CDR3 has 15 amino acids. The CDR3, as DNA: TGTGCCAGCAGCGTTGACGGGACAAGCACAGATACGCAGTATTTT. This translates into CASSVDGTSTDTQYF.

The J gene is TRBJ2-5, the V gene TRBV19, with TRBD1 matching over 7 bases. In germline, CDR1 is LNHDA, CDR2 SQIVND (reference sequence). The CDR3 consists of 14 residues. V lost 6 bases and J lost 5; bases outside the gene matches: 9. CDR3: CASSRGTAGETQYF. The CDR3 nucleotides are TGTGCCAGTAGCCGAGGGACAGCTGGGGAGACCCAGTACTTC.

In its sample, this clone was seen a few times. V is TRBV5-1 and J is TRBJ2-3; 8 bases are shared with TRBD1. With 0 bases clipped from V and 1 base from J, the junction kept 7 bases outside the gene matches. Germline lookup yields CDR1 SGHRS and CDR2 YFSETQ. CDR3 length: 17 residues. This CDR3 is CASSLASGGAGTDTQYF. CDR3 DNA: TGCGCCAGCAGCTTGGCGTCAGGGGGCGCGGGCACAGATACGCAGTATTTT.

The CDR3 coding sequence is TGTGCCAGTAGTATATCGGTCACCTACGAGCAGTACTTC. Its protein is CASSISVTYEQYF. The chain is built from TRBV19 and TRBJ2-7; D gene ambiguous. The ends were cut back, 2 bases at V and 2 bases at J, with 7 bases in the middle. The CDR3 totals 13 residues. Germline lookup yields CDR1 LNHDA and CDR2 SQIVND (reference sequence).

In this sample, this clone turned up a few times. The genes are TRBV7-9 and TRBJ2-7; TRBD1 agrees at 8 bases. The CDR3 length is 13 residues. Germline V gene data show CDR1 as SEHNR and CDR2 as FQNEAQ (reference sequence). The J segment lost 3 bases and the V segment lost 6 bases, leaving 4 bases of the junction unmatched. In DNA, the CDR3 is TGTGCCAGCAGGACAGGGGCCCTCTACGAGCAGTACTTC. It encodes CASRTGALYEQYF.

The chain employs TRBV2 and TRBJ2-5; D is uncertain. Germline CDR1 and CDR2: SNHLY and FYNNEI. This CDR3 contains 11 residues. The V and J ends lost 6 bases and 5 bases respectively, with 7 bases between them. The CDR3 DNA follows: TGTGCCAGCAGGATAGAGGAGACCCAGTACTTC. Protein sequence: CASRIEETQYF.

This clone was seen a handful of times. The chain links TRBV7-3 to TRBJ2-7; D not resolved. The V and J ends lost 2 bases and 0 bases respectively, with 5 bases between them. Germline CDR1 and CDR2: SGHTA and FQGTGA. The CDR3 runs to 13 residues. The CDR3 bases are TGTGCCAGCAGCTTAGCCTCCTCCTACGAGCAGTACTTC. Its translation: CASSLASSYEQYF.

This clone turned up a few times. The rearrangement uses TRBV29-1 and TRBJ1-1; D is ambiguous. V was trimmed by 3 bases and J by 2 bases, leaving 16 bases between them. This CDR3 region has 15 residues. Per germline, CDR1 SQVTM and CDR2 ANQGSEA. The CDR3 DNA sequence: TGCAGCGTTGATTCGCGCGCGCTTGATAACACTGAAGCTTTCTTT. It translates to CSVDSRALDNTEAFF.

The CDR3 DNA reads as TGTGCCTGGCTGGGACAGGCAAATTCACCCCTCCACTTT. This codes for CAWLGQANSPLHF. The chain employs TRBV30 and TRBJ1-6, with 8 bases lining up with TRBD1. V lost 5 bases and J lost 7; bases outside the gene matches: 4. The CDR3 runs to 13 residues. Germline V lookup: CDR1 GTSNPN, CDR2 SVGIG (reference sequence).

This clone showed up just a few times. V gene TRBV14 combines with J gene TRBJ1-3; TRBD1 is a possible D gene (5 bases). Between the trimmed V and J ends, which lost 3 bases and 2 bases, there was a span of 8 bases. The CDR3 runs 14 residues. The germline V gene encodes CDR1 SGHDN and CDR2 FVKESK. Here the CDR3 DNA reads TGTGCCAGCAGCCACGGGGCCACTGGAAACACCATATATTTT. Its translation is CASSHGATGNTIYF.

The chain joins TRBV5-1 to TRBJ2-7, with D hard to call. The CDR3 extends over 13 amino acids. The germline V gene encodes CDR1 SGHRS and CDR2 YFSETQ. V gave up 0 bases and J gave up 6 bases, with 10 bases separating them. The CDR3 DNA follows: TGCGCCAGCAGCTTGGGGGGTGCCCGCGAGCAGTACTTC. Translating gives CASSLGGAREQYF.

This clone was seen more than once but under ten times. The chain has TRBV27 and TRBJ1-2, with 8 nucleotides matching TRBD1. Germline V gene data show CDR1 as MNHEY and CDR2 as SMNVEV (reference sequence). Trimming cost V 0 bases and J 4 bases; bases outside gene matches: 10. The CDR3 extends over 17 amino acids. CDR3 amino acids: CASSLSGDRLNSYGYTF. The CDR3 DNA sequence: TGTGCCAGCAGTTTATCGGGGGACAGGCTCAATTCCTATGGCTACACCTTC.